The present T cell receptor beta chain was sequenced within a study of tumor-infiltrating lymphocytes in localized non-small cell lung cancer. Study details: Patients included smokers and never-smokers with various histologies, some sampled after neoadjuvant chemotherapy.

Sequencing used immunoSEQ multiplex PCR; TCRdb keeps in-frame clones, though not all of them. The sample lists 9,500 to 10,000 clones, more than 75% occurring once. This clone was picked up one time. The target antigen is unknown. The CDR3 is 14 residues long. V lost 5 bases and J lost 7; bases outside the gene matches: 6. The V gene's germline CDR1 is MGHRA and CDR2 YSYEKL. Study results and limitations: Tumor T-cell fraction from TCR sequencing was not associated with recurrence-free survival (p = 0.61). T-cell fraction did not differ between immunotypes IM1 and IM2.

This receptor was identified in a human donor with non-small cell lung cancer. The rearrangement uses TRBV4-1 and TRBJ1-4; 8 nucleotides align to TRBD1. The sample consisted of lung tumor tissue. CDR3 in DNA: TGCGCCAGCAGCGACGGACAGGGATTTGAAAAACTGTTTTTT. Its protein product is CASSDGQGFEKLFF.